These 26 T cell receptor beta chains share one sample of origin, sequenced in a study of sequential checkpoint blockade in melanoma. Measured with immunoSEQ multiplex PCR; TCRdb has only the in-frame clones, and not every one. In the table there are some 3,500 clones, about 22% of which are singletons. Treatment denoted: randomized to nivolumab then ipilimumab (arm A) or the reverse (arm B). The material was tumor tissue (inferred from file names), obtained from a patient given nivolumab and ipilimumab in sequence. All receptors derive from a human donor with melanoma.

At least ten counts were recorded for this clone. The rearrangement links TRBV9 to TRBJ2-3; the match to TRBD1 covers 12 bases. The CDR3 runs 16 residues. The germline CDR1 and CDR2 sequences are SGDLS and YYNGEE. The V and J ends lost 5 bases and 5 bases, in that order; junction bases with no gene match: 9. The DNA of the CDR3 is TGTGCCAGCAGTGAAGCGAGGGACAGGGGGCGAGATACGCAGTATTTT. Amino acids: CASSEARDRGRDTQYF.

There are a few counts of this clone. V gene TRBV30 combines with J gene TRBJ1-1, with 10 bases that match TRBD1. CDR1 GTSNPN and CDR2 SVGIG come from the germline V gene (reference sequence). This CDR3 region has 14 residues. Trimming removed 3 bases from V and 3 bases from J; junction bases left unmatched: 4. The DNA of the CDR3 is TGTGCCTGGAGGCCGGGACAGGGGTACACTGAAGCTTTCTTT. It specifies CAWRPGQGYTEAFF.

The sample holds a few counts of this clone. The genes are TRBV6-8 and TRBJ1-5; the D is unclear. CDR1 MNHGY and CDR2 SAAAGT come from the germline V gene. Trimming stripped 8 bases from V and 4 bases from J, with 15 bases between. This CDR3 is 14 amino acids long. DNA for the CDR3: TGTGCCAGCCACGCGGGGATAAGAAATCAGCCCCAGCATTTT. Amino acid sequence: CASHAGIRNQPQHF.

On this clone: Other DNA sequences in this specimen translate into the identical CDR3. The rearrangement joins TRBV19 to TRBJ1-1; tentative D call: TRBD1 (5 bases). The length of the CDR3 is 14 residues. V shed 5 bases and J shed 1 base, with 11 bases lying between them. Germline loops: CDR1 LNHDA, CDR2 SQIVND (reference sequence). CDR3 DNA sequence: TGTGCCAGTAGTTGGGGTAGGGGGAACACTGAAGCTTTCTTT. Translating it yields CASSWGRGNTEAFF.

This clone was counted once. J is TRBJ1-2 and V is TRBV18; TRBD1 agrees at 7 bases. This CDR3 comprises 13 residues. CDR1 is KGHSH and CDR2 is LQKENI in the germline V gene. With V trimmed by 5 bases and J by 5 bases, 5 bases remained unmatched. CDR3 bases: TGTGCCAGCTCAACCGGGACAGCTTATGGCTACACCTTC. This sequence encodes CASSTGTAYGYTF.

V gene TRBV14 combines with J gene TRBJ2-7; a possible D gene is TRBD2 (5 bases). V was cut by 8 bases and J by 1 base, with 15 bases left in between. This CDR3 is 14 amino acids long. CDR1 SGHDN and CDR2 FVKESK come from the germline V gene. The CDR3 sequence is CASAPDGGSYEQYF. In DNA form, the CDR3 reads TGTGCCAGCGCCCCGGACGGAGGTTCCTACGAGCAGTACTTC.

This clone was observed many times. The chain employs TRBV11-3 and TRBJ2-3; 13 bases match TRBD2. The CDR3 is 16 residues long. Trimming cost V 5 bases and J 4 bases; bases outside gene matches: 6. Germline values: CDR1 SGHNT, CDR2 YENEEA. CDR3 residues: CASSKGLAGMSDTQYF. The CDR3 bases are TGTGCCAGCAGCAAGGGACTAGCGGGGATGTCAGATACGCAGTATTTT.

About this clone: Distinct nucleotide sequences in the sample also encode this CDR3. This rearrangement joins TRBV5-1 to TRBJ2-1; D unclear. The CDR3 covers 14 residues. Germline V lookup: CDR1 SGHRS, CDR2 YFSETQ. V lost 0 bases to trimming and J lost 3 bases, with 7 bases between them. DNA of the CDR3: TGCGCCAGCAGCTTGGGTGGAAGCTACAATGAGCAGTTCTTC. This sequence encodes CASSLGGSYNEQFF.

This clone was observed a handful of times. The V call is TRBV28, the J call TRBJ2-2; no reliable D call. This CDR3 spans 16 amino acids. Germline V gene lookup returns CDR1 MDHEN and CDR2 SYDVKM. V shed 2 bases and J shed 6 bases, with 16 bases lying between them. CDR3 bases: TGTGCCAGCAGTTTAGTTATGGTAACCTCCGCCGGGGAGCTGTTTTTT. Translating it yields CASSLVMVTSAGELFF.

Ten or more counts support this clone. The rearrangement joins TRBV10-3 to TRBJ1-1, with D perhaps TRBD1 (6 bases). This CDR3 has 18 residues. Germline V gene lookup returns CDR1 ENHRY and CDR2 SYGVKD. Between the trimmed V and J ends, which lost 0 bases and 1 base, there was a span of 18 bases. Here the CDR3 reads CAISESIPELGGNTEAFF. CDR3 nucleotides: TGTGCCATCAGTGAGTCCATCCCCGAATTAGGGGGGAACACTGAAGCTTTCTTT.

This clone was counted a few times. CDR3 residues: CASSLNLGFTDTQYF. The DNA of the CDR3 is TGTGCCAGCAGCTTAAATTTGGGTTTCACAGATACGCAGTATTTT. The chain carries TRBV7-5 and TRBJ2-3. TRBV7-5 is a known pseudogene. This CDR3 region has 15 residues.

A few counts support this clone. This chain links TRBV9 with TRBJ2-3; 14 bases are shared with TRBD2. CDR1 SGDLS and CDR2 YYNGEE come from the germline V gene. The V gene end was trimmed by 2 bases and the J gene end by 0 bases; junction bases not matched to a gene: 2. This CDR3 spans 17 amino acids. The CDR3 loop reads CASSVTSGGASTDTQYF. The DNA of the CDR3 is TGTGCCAGCAGCGTGACTAGCGGGGGGGCTAGCACAGATACGCAGTATTTT.

The gene calls are TRBV19 and TRBJ1-6; unclear D gene. Germline lookup yields CDR1 LNHDA and CDR2 SQIVND (reference sequence). V was pared by 5 bases and J by 10 bases, with 12 bases between. This CDR3 contains 13 residues. The CDR3 coding sequence is TGTGCCAGTAGTTTCCGGCAGGACTCACCCCTCCACTTT. This sequence encodes CASSFRQDSPLHF.

This clone is deemed medium-sized. The sample contains more than one DNA sequence encoding this CDR3. The chain employs TRBV11-3 and TRBJ2-6; D is unresolved. The CDR3 contains 14 residues. Germline V gives CDR1 SGHNT, CDR2 YENEEA. Trimming removed 1 base from V and 2 bases from J, with 3 bases in between. The CDR3 sequence is CASSLGAGANVLTF. The CDR3 DNA reads as TGTGCCAGCAGCTTAGGCGCTGGGGCCAACGTCCTGACTTTC.

This clone was picked up a small number of times. The J gene is TRBJ2-1, the V gene TRBV6-8; D tentatively reads TRBD1 or TRBD2 (5 bases each). Germline V gene sequence: CDR1 MNHGY, CDR2 SAAAGT. With 3 bases removed from V and 0 bases from J, the gap between germline ends came to 15 bases. The CDR3 runs to 17 residues. The CDR3 loop is CASSYDYGGFSYNEQFF. The CDR3 region has the DNA TGTGCCAGCAGTTATGATTATGGGGGTTTCTCCTACAATGAGCAGTTCTTC.

The chain uses TRBV11-3 and TRBJ2-1; TRBD2 matches 9 bases. V lost 3 bases, J lost 4 bases, and 4 bases stayed unmatched. The CDR3 covers 15 residues. In germline, CDR1 is SGHNT, CDR2 YENEEA. The CDR3 sequence is CASSFRGGVYNEQFF. In DNA form, the CDR3 reads TGTGCCAGCAGCTTTCGCGGGGGGGTTTACAATGAGCAGTTCTTC.

Many counts were recorded for this clone. V gene TRBV11-3 combines with J gene TRBJ1-4; D is undetermined. CDR3 length: 14 amino acids. Trimming took 3 bases from V and 4 from J, leaving 9 bases between them. CDR1 SGHNT and CDR2 YENEEA come from the germline V gene. The CDR3 DNA is TGTGCCAGCAGCTTCTGGCCCGTTAATGAAAAACTGTTTTTT. Its translation is CASSFWPVNEKLFF.

The rearrangement links TRBV23-1 to TRBJ1-1; D uncertain. TRBV23-1 is known as an ORF, though its function is uncertain. Between the trimmed V and J ends, which lost 6 bases and 0 bases, there was a span of 8 bases. This CDR3 region has 13 residues. This chain's CDR3 is CASSSGMNTEAFF. CDR3 DNA sequence: TGCGCCAGCAGCTCTGGCATGAACACTGAAGCTTTCTTT.

In this sample, this clone is medium-sized. The rearrangement joins TRBV9 to TRBJ2-2; 10 positions match TRBD1. Germline values: CDR1 SGDLS, CDR2 YYNGEE. V lost 3 bases to trimming and J lost 5 bases; unmatched junction nucleotides: 4. The CDR3 is 15 residues long. The CDR3 bases are TGTGCCAGCAGCGAGCGGGGACAGGGGACCGGGGAGCTGTTTTTT. Protein sequence: CASSERGQGTGELFF. Looking up the rest from reference TRBV9 and TRBJ2-2 gives the full variable domain: DSGVTQTPKHLITATGQRVTLRCSPRSGDLSVYWYQQSLDQGLQFLIQYYNGEERAKGNILERFSAQQFPDLHSELNLSSLELGDSALYFCASSERGQGTGELFFGEGSRLTVL.

The chain employs TRBV29-1 and TRBJ1-1, with TRBD1 matching over 10 bases. The CDR3 runs to 14 residues. Germline loops: CDR1 SQVTM, CDR2 ANQGSEA. J lost 7 bases, V lost 3 bases, and 8 bases had no gene match. This CDR3 is CSVDRDRGVGEAFF. CDR3 nucleotide sequence: TGCAGCGTTGATAGGGACAGGGGTGTGGGTGAAGCTTTCTTT.

The chain has TRBV19 and TRBJ1-5, with a weak D call TRBD1 (5 bases). The CDR3 consists of 15 residues. V was cut by 2 bases and J by 1 base, with 9 bases left in between. The V gene's germline CDR1 is LNHDA and CDR2 SQIVND (reference sequence). The CDR3 spells CASSIRRDSNQPQHF. The CDR3 DNA reads as TGTGCCAGTAGTATACGCCGGGACAGCAATCAGCCCCAGCATTTT.

This clone is medium-sized within its sample. The V gene is TRBV29-1, the J gene TRBJ1-4; 9 nucleotides agree with TRBD1. Per the germline V gene, CDR1 is SQVTM and CDR2 is ANQGSEA. The trim removed 7 bases at V and 4 bases at J, leaving 10 bases unmatched. CDR3 size: 15 residues. CDR3 sequence reads: CSASSGTGFNEKLFF. CDR3 nucleotides: TGCAGCGCCTCATCCGGGACAGGGTTTAATGAAAAACTGTTTTTT.

The CDR3 is CASSYSAGGLYTEAFF. Written as DNA, the CDR3 is TGTGCCAGCAGTTACTCGGCAGGGGGTTTGTACACTGAAGCTTTCTTT. The chain combines TRBV6-8 with TRBJ1-1, with TRBD1 identical over 7 bases. The germline CDR1 and CDR2 sequences are MNHGY and SAAAGT. The CDR3 is 16 amino acids. The V and J ends lost 0 bases and 3 bases, in that order; junction bases with no gene match: 7.

This clone has just a few counts. This chain links TRBV2 with TRBJ2-4; D is unclear. The length of the CDR3 is 13 residues. The germline V gene has CDR1 SNHLY and CDR2 FYNNEI. The V end was cut by 7 bases, the J end by 8 bases, with 15 bases between. The CDR3 protein is CASTPTVWDIQYF. DNA of the CDR3: TGTGCCAGCACCCCCACCGTCTGGGACATTCAGTACTTC.

This chain links TRBV23-1 with TRBJ2-5; no firm D call. TRBV23-1 is designated an ORF whose function remains uncertain. This CDR3 has 13 amino acids. The V gene lost 6 bases and the J gene lost 0 bases, with 8 bases spanning the gap. For the CDR3, the DNA is TGCGCCAGCAGCTTGGGTGACCAAGAGACCCAGTACTTC. Its translation is CASSLGDQETQYF.

This sequence joins TRBV6-8 and TRBJ2-2; 7 bases are a match to TRBD1. The CDR3 has 14 amino acids. Germline CDR1 is MNHGY and CDR2 is SAAAGT. The trim removed 10 bases at V and 0 bases at J, leaving 5 bases unmatched. The CDR3 sequence is CAIDRATNTGELFF. CDR3 DNA: TGTGCCATCGACAGGGCTACGAACACCGGGGAGCTGTTTTTT.